The next 2 T cell receptor beta chains were all read from a single sample in a study of blood T cells in healthy people across ages. With a J-beta primer mix and a sample-barcoded 5' primer, a second PCR ran about 6 to 11 cycles. TCRdb recomputed calls from the 5' RACE reads with MiXCR, one row per CDR3 protein. The sample has 700,000 or so distinct CDR3 sequences; around a fifth are singletons. The specimen was blood. The receptors were sampled from an older man in good health.

This clonotype was observed a few times. The V and J genes are TRBV5-1 and TRBJ2-5, with D perhaps matching TRBD2 (5 bases). The CDR3 consists of 14 residues. V shed 4 bases and J shed 7 bases, with 17 bases lying between them. Germline CDR1 reads SGHRS; CDR2 reads YFSETQ. This CDR3 is CASSPRGERLTQYF. The CDR3, as DNA: TGCGCCAGCAGCCCTCGGGGAGAGAGGTTGACCCAGTACTTC.

A few counts support this clonotype. The gene calls are TRBV5-1 and TRBJ2-5, with TRBD1 matching over 8 bases. The V gene's germline CDR1 is SGHRS and CDR2 YFSETQ. The CDR3 is made up of 15 amino acids. After removal of 2 bases from V and 5 bases from J, the junction contained 8 bases not matched to a gene. CDR3 sequence: CASSFWDRPQETQYF. CDR3 DNA: TGCGCCAGCAGCTTCTGGGACAGGCCTCAGGAGACCCAGTACTTC.